This T cell receptor beta chain was identified during a study of blood T cell repertoires in COVID-19 (dated by TCRdb to 2020 to 2022). For the study in its entirety: Collaborator samples came from the United States, Italy and Spain and covered acute and convalescent phases of COVID-19. The prospective study material was composed of cDNA or gDNA derived from T cells, B-cell-depleted T cells, or PBMCs. Sample metadata almost always included a de-identified subject ID, COVID-19 status, age in years and sex. Samples came from the ongoing ImmuneRACE study (first 160 participants) plus 1,254 subjects from 6 global collaborators. The dataset comprised deeply sampled blood TCRbeta repertoires from subjects exposed to, actively infected with, or recovered from COVID-19. Where available, HLA class I and class II types were taken from metadata supplied by the sample provider and were not determined by assay-based typing. A freely available public database, intended as a resource for researchers studying the immune response to SARS-CoV-2, is where the repertoires were released. The investigation overall reported the following: Clinical and demographic metadata were provided uncurated, with the amount varying by source and participant.

Points on this clone: No antigen is known for it. Within one base of it there is no much larger clone, and no base qualities were kept.

TCRbeta CDR3 regions were amplified from genomic DNA by means of the immunoSEQ Assay, a bias-controlled multiplex PCR. The study's own analysis went as follows. The number of nucleated cells in each sample was estimated from the amplification of reference gene primers within the assay. To quantify the absolute abundance of each unique TCRbeta CDR3 rearrangement, sequence reads were collapsed and filtered. For each sample, productive Simpson clonality was calculated by taking the square root of Simpson's diversity index across productive rearrangements. Sourced from immuneACCESS, this table was stored by TCRdb with only in-frame sequences that have V and J called. A share of the clones is absent; for the studies checked, an unresolved V gene accounts for under half, and the remainder has no known explanation. That table furnishes V, J and clone size, whereas the DNA furnished D and trimming. This sample comprises 35,000 to 40,000 clones, 87% of them detected only once. The ten largest clones take up roughly 7.1% of the sample.

Each collaborating institution followed its own protocols to collect whole blood in K2EDTA tubes. For TCRbeta analysis, collaborators shipped samples as frozen whole blood, isolated PBMCs, or DNA extracted from either of those sample types. In the germline V gene (reference sequence), CDR1 corresponds to LNHDA and CDR2 to SQIVND. V ends up 6 bases short and J 6 bases short, with an unmatched junction base count of 7. The CDR3 spans 13 residues, from the cysteine through the phenylalanine. Kept here is only the CDR3 DNA, which spans 39 bases and is read in frame from base 1. The V and J genes are TRBV19 and TRBJ1-2; a stretch of 7 junction bases matches TRBD1. Sequencing used peripheral blood. The TCR was taken from a human donor in a cohort sampled during active COVID-19. The CDR3 region has the sequence CASRKQGLDGYTF. DNA sequence: TGTGCCAGTAGAAAACAGGGGTTGGATGGCTACACCTTC.